These 29 T cell receptor beta chains originate from one sample sequenced in a study of type 1 regulatory T cells. Each CDR3 protein is one row after TCRdb ran MiXCR on the reads. The sample contains roughly 65,000 distinct CDR3 sequences, approximately 47% of which appear only once. These receptors lack a known antigen. The source material was cultured non-Tr1 T cells, either the whole culture or a sorted T cell fraction (not recorded which). These receptors all come from a human donor in good health.

The rearrangement joins TRBV20-1 to TRBJ2-5, with a possible D match to TRBD2 (6 bases). The V and J ends lost 5 bases and 1 base respectively, with 17 bases between them. CDR3 size: 15 residues. Looked up from germline, CDR1 is DFQATT and CDR2 is SNEGSKA (reference sequence). CDR3 protein: CSAQLTSYAQETQYF. The CDR3 DNA is TGCAGTGCTCAACTAACTAGCTACGCCCAAGAGACCCAGTACTTC.

This clonotype has just a few counts. This chain uses TRBV4-2 with TRBJ2-7, with 7 bases that match TRBD1. Germline V CDR1 and CDR2: LGHNA, YNFKEQ. This CDR3 is built from 15 residues. Trimming at V came to 1 base and at J to 3 bases, leaving 6 bases not matched to a gene. The CDR3 DNA follows: TGTGCCAGCAGCCAAGTAACAGGGGCAAACTACGAGCAGTACTTC. Amino acid sequence: CASSQVTGANYEQYF.

This chain connects TRBV10-2 to TRBJ2-7, with 7 bases identical to TRBD1. The length of the CDR3 is 13 residues. Per the germline V gene, CDR1 is WSHSY and CDR2 is SAAADI. J lost 6 bases, V lost 6 bases, and 8 bases had no gene match. Here the CDR3 DNA reads TGCGCCAGCAGGGCAGGGGGTGCTTCCGAGCAGTACTTC. This gives the protein CASRAGGASEQYF.

This chain uses TRBV6-5 with TRBJ2-7; TRBD2 matches 11 bases. Looked up from germline, CDR1 is MNHEY and CDR2 is SVGAGI. V was clipped by 6 bases and J by 4 bases; unmatched bases: 5. The CDR3 sequence is 14 residues long. For the CDR3, the DNA is TGTGCCAGCAGACCGGGACTAGCGGTGTACGAGCAGTACTTC. Protein: CASRPGLAVYEQYF.

This clonotype has only one observation. The V call is TRBV12-3 or TRBV12-4, the J call TRBJ1-4, with D unclear. The CDR3 totals 14 residues. Trimming left V 3 bases short and J 3 bases short, with 8 bases between. CDR3 nucleotide sequence: TGTGCCAGCAGTTTTTGGGGATCTAATGAAAAACTGTTTTTT. It specifies CASSFWGSNEKLFF.

The chain couples TRBV7-2 to TRBJ2-2; D is unclear. Germline V CDR1 and CDR2: SGHTA, FQGNSA. The CDR3 has 13 residues. Trimming cost V 5 bases and J 11 bases, with 15 bases left between them. As DNA, the CDR3 is TGTGCCAGCAGCGTTAGAGGTCCGCTTGAGCTGTTTTTT. Protein sequence: CASSVRGPLELFF.

The gene calls are TRBV11-2 and TRBJ1-6; D is unresolved. There are 15 residues in the CDR3. Per germline, CDR1 SGHAT and CDR2 FQNNGV. The V end was cut by 0 bases, the J end by 8 bases, with 11 bases between. DNA for the CDR3: TGTGCCAGCAGCTTAGATCCCGGACCCTATTCACCCCTCCACTTT. This gives the protein CASSLDPGPYSPLHF.

This clonotype has just a few counts. The J gene is TRBJ2-5, the V gene TRBV2, with 11 bases identical to TRBD1. V dropped 0 bases and J dropped 5; count of bases not matched to a gene: 2. The CDR3 is 15 amino acids. From germline, CDR1 is SNHLY and CDR2 FYNNEI. The CDR3 region has the DNA TGTGCCAGCAGTGAAGCGGGGACAGGGGGGGAGACCCAGTACTTC. This encodes CASSEAGTGGETQYF. The whole variable domain, filled in from reference TRBV2 and TRBJ2-5, reads EPEVTQTPSHQVTQMGQEVILRCVPISNHLYFYWYRQILGQKVEFLVSFYNNEISEKSEIFDDQFSVERPDGSNFTLKIRSTKLEDSAMYFCASSEAGTGGETQYFGPGTRLLVL.

This clonotype has a handful of counts. CDR3 sequence reads: CASKMAGGAKNIQYF. As DNA, the CDR3 is TGTGCCAGCAAAATGGCAGGGGGTGCCAAAAACATTCAGTACTTC. V usage is TRBV28 and J usage is TRBJ2-4; 7 bases are a match to TRBD1. V lost 7 bases and J lost 1; bases outside the gene matches: 7. The CDR3 is 15 residues long. Germline V lookup: CDR1 MDHEN, CDR2 SYDVKM. The whole variable domain, remainder taken from reference TRBV28 and TRBJ2-4, is DVKVTQSSRYLVKRTGEKVFLECVQDMDHENMFWYRQDPGLGLRLIYFSYDVKMKEKGDIPEGYSVSREKKERFSLILESASTNQTSMYLCASKMAGGAKNIQYFGAGTRLSVL.

This clonotype was detected once. This chain connects TRBV6-2 or TRBV6-3 to TRBJ2-3, with 10 bases lining up with TRBD2. The CDR3 runs 18 residues. Trimming took 5 bases from V and 6 from J; bases not matched to a gene: 17. Germline values: CDR1 MNHEY, CDR2 SVGEGT. CDR3 sequence reads: CASSQRRLLAGIADTQYF. The DNA for the CDR3 is TGTGCCAGCAGTCAGCGACGGTTACTAGCGGGGATAGCGGATACGCAGTATTTT.

The V gene is TRBV5-8, the J gene TRBJ1-2; TRBD1 might be the D (6 bases). Germline lookup yields CDR1 SGHTS and CDR2 YDEGEE. Trimming stripped 6 bases from V and 3 bases from J, with 15 bases between. The CDR3 is made up of 14 amino acids. Here the CDR3 DNA reads TGTGCCAGCACCCAAACCGGGACACACTATGGCTACACCTTC. Protein sequence: CASTQTGTHYGYTF.

The J gene is TRBJ2-7, the V gene TRBV5-1; 9 bases match TRBD1. Germline-derived CDR1 and CDR2 are SGHRS and YFSETQ. V dropped 4 bases and J dropped 5; count of bases not matched to a gene: 7. The CDR3 covers 14 residues. The DNA of the CDR3 is TGCGCCAGCAGCCACGGGACAGGGAAACACGAGCAGTACTTC. It specifies CASSHGTGKHEQYF.

This chain links TRBV6-1 with TRBJ2-3, with 13 bases identical to TRBD2. The CDR3 spans 16 residues. Germline V CDR1 and CDR2: MNHNS, SASEGT. J gave up 2 bases and V 5 bases, and 4 bases lay outside the gene matches. This CDR3 reads CASSSGTSGATDTQYF. The CDR3 DNA sequence: TGTGCCAGCAGTTCCGGGACTAGCGGGGCCACAGATACGCAGTATTTT.

This chain connects TRBV2 to TRBJ1-1, with no clear D. V was trimmed by 2 bases and J by 1 base, leaving 5 bases between them. In germline, CDR1 is SNHLY, CDR2 FYNNEI. The CDR3 runs 13 residues. The CDR3 region has the DNA TGTGCCAGCAGTGAACTACCGAACACTGAAGCTTTCTTT. The encoded protein is CASSELPNTEAFF.

In the case of this clonotype: Its ends do not fully match the called genes, so a read error is possible. The rearrangement links TRBV6-5 to TRBJ2-1; D tentatively reads TRBD1 or TRBD2 (6 bases each). Germline CDR1 reads MNHEY; CDR2 reads SVGAGI. CDR3 length: 16 amino acids. The CDR3: CASSYSTGGPLNEQFF. CDR3 nucleotides: TGTGCCAGTAGTTACTCGACTGGGGGGCCTCTCAATGAGCAGTTCTTC.

The gene calls are TRBV11-2 and TRBJ2-2; weak D call: TRBD2 (5 bases). CDR3 length equals 13 residues. Trimming removed 6 bases from V and 6 bases from J, with 11 bases in between. From germline, CDR1 is SGHAT and CDR2 FQNNGV. The CDR3 loop is CASSQTSAGELFF. The CDR3 DNA reads TGTGCCAGCAGTCAAACTAGTGCCGGGGAGCTGTTTTTT.

The V gene is TRBV12-3 or TRBV12-4, the J gene TRBJ2-2; D not certain. This CDR3 spans 15 amino acids. V was clipped by 7 bases and J by 7 bases, with 19 bases between them. In DNA, the CDR3 is TGTGCCAGCACCTCCTATGGGTCTGCCATCGGGGAGCTGTTTTTT. Protein product: CASTSYGSAIGELFF.

The rearrangement joins TRBV3-1 to TRBJ1-5; the D is unclear. This CDR3 spans 14 amino acids. V was trimmed by 3 bases and J by 5 bases, leaving 11 bases between them. Looked up from germline, CDR1 is LGHDT and CDR2 is YNNKEL (reference sequence). This CDR3 is CASSHSFGDQPQHF. CDR3 sequence (DNA): TGTGCCAGCAGCCACAGCTTCGGGGATCAGCCCCAGCATTTT.

In DNA, the CDR3 is TGTGCCAGCAGCCAAGATCAAGGGGTCAGCACCGGGGAGCTGTTTTTT. As protein: CASSQDQGVSTGELFF. The rearrangement links TRBV3-1 to TRBJ2-2; a weak D match, TRBD1 (5 bases). The CDR3 has 16 residues. Germline V gene sequence: CDR1 LGHDT, CDR2 YNNKEL (reference sequence). The V gene lost 0 bases and the J gene lost 4 bases, with 12 bases spanning the gap.

The V call is TRBV29-1, the J call TRBJ2-7, with TRBD1 matching over 9 bases. This CDR3 comprises 12 residues. Germline V gives CDR1 SQVTM, CDR2 ANQGSEA. V shed 7 bases and J 7 bases; nucleotides not matched to a gene: 8. CDR3 amino acids: CSGGQGVGEQYF. CDR3 nucleotide sequence: TGCAGCGGGGGACAGGGAGTGGGTGAGCAGTACTTC.

Comments on this clonotype: One end of the junction does not line up with germline, which may come from a read error. The chain uses TRBV5-1 and TRBJ2-5; D tentatively fits TRBD1 or TRBD2 (5 bases each). This CDR3 contains 14 residues. From germline, CDR1 is SGHRS and CDR2 YFSETQ. CDR3 bases: TGCGCCAGCAGCTTTCGGGACCCCCAAGAGACCCGGTACTTC. This translates into CASSFRDPQETRYF.

The chain is built from TRBV7-3 and TRBJ2-1, with TRBD2 matching 7 bases. This CDR3 has 14 residues. With 8 bases clipped from V and 6 bases from J, the junction kept 10 bases outside the gene matches. The germline gives CDR1 SGHTA, CDR2 FQGTGA. The CDR3 sequence is CASGRGDVLNEQFF. CDR3 DNA sequence: TGTGCCAGCGGCCGGGGGGACGTACTCAATGAGCAGTTCTTC. The whole variable domain, remainder taken from reference TRBV7-3 and TRBJ2-1, is GAGVSQTPSNKVTEKGKYVELRCDPISGHTALYWYRQSLGQGPEFLIYFQGTGAADDSGLPNDRFFAVRPEGSVSTLKIQRTERGDSAVYLCASGRGDVLNEQFFGPGTRLTVL.

A note on this clonotype: The junction differs from germline at one of its ends, possibly a read error. This chain links TRBV19 with TRBJ2-7; D is perhaps TRBD1 (6 bases). Germline V CDR1 and CDR2: LNHDA, SQIVND (reference sequence). The CDR3 is made up of 15 amino acids. The chain's CDR3 is CASSIRAGQPYEQYF. CDR3 DNA: TGTGCCAGTAGTATTAGGGCAGGACAGCCCTACGAGCAATACTTC.

This clonotype was seen a handful of times. The chain employs TRBV20-1 and TRBJ2-2, with D unclear. Germline V lookup: CDR1 DFQATT, CDR2 SNEGSKA (reference sequence). V was trimmed by 0 bases and J by 6 bases, leaving 5 bases between them. The CDR3 is 12 amino acids. This CDR3 reads CSARELSGELFF. The CDR3 DNA follows: TGCAGTGCTAGAGAACTTTCCGGGGAGCTGTTTTTT.

J is TRBJ2-7 and V is TRBV7-2; D gene uncertain. The CDR3 has 13 residues. The germline V gene encodes CDR1 SGHTA and CDR2 FQGNSA. V was trimmed by 4 bases and J by 0 bases, leaving 7 bases between them. The CDR3 loop reads CASSYLPSYEQYF. CDR3 nucleotide sequence: TGTGCCAGCAGCTATCTTCCCTCCTACGAGCAGTACTTC.

The chain combines TRBV5-1 with TRBJ2-5; D possibly uses TRBD1 or TRBD2 (6 bases each). The CDR3 consists of 14 residues. With 1 base removed from V and 2 bases from J, the gap between germline ends came to 9 bases. Per the germline V gene, CDR1 is SGHRS and CDR2 is YFSETQ. Here the CDR3 DNA reads TGCGCCAGCAGCTTGAGAGGGGGGCAAGAGACCCAGTACTTC. Translated: CASSLRGGQETQYF.

This sequence joins TRBV14 and TRBJ2-5; D ambiguous. CDR1 SGHDN and CDR2 FVKESK come from the germline V gene. This CDR3 has 15 amino acids. V was clipped by 4 bases and J by 4 bases, with 16 bases between them. CDR3 loop: CASSRHTSSLETQYF. CDR3 coding DNA: TGTGCCAGCAGCCGACACACGAGTTCGTTAGAGACCCAGTACTTC.

This chain links TRBV4-1 with TRBJ1-2; 9 bases line up with TRBD1. The germline V gene has CDR1 MGHRA and CDR2 YSYEKL. The CDR3 loop spans 16 amino acids. The trim removed 4 bases at V and 5 bases at J, leaving 11 bases unmatched. CDR3 loop: CASSRSQGQGQYGYTF. In nucleotides, the CDR3 is TGCGCCAGCAGCCGAAGCCAGGGACAGGGCCAATATGGCTACACCTTC.

The chain combines TRBV12-3 or TRBV12-4 with TRBJ2-7; TRBD1 aligns across 12 bases. The V gene end was trimmed by 5 bases and the J gene end by 7 bases; junction bases not matched to a gene: 9. The CDR3 sequence is 15 residues long. The CDR3 is CASSTRDRGRGEQYF. In DNA form, the CDR3 reads TGTGCCAGCAGTACCAGGGACAGGGGGCGAGGGGAGCAGTACTTC.